These 4 T cell receptor beta chains originate from one sample sequenced in a study of beta chain features in type 1 diabetes. Findings and caveats of the study: For Type 1 diabetes patients, all four CD4+ subsets carried TCRB CDR3s that were moderately but significantly shorter.

cDNA synthesis used the whole RNA isolate, giving expressed TCRB sequences. Assay: immunoSEQ multiplex PCR; the TCRdb copy retains only in-frame clones and omits some. There are about 300,000 clones in the sample; roughly 13% occur only once, and roughly 0.015% lies in the top ten. Their specific antigens are unknown. The sample taken for sequencing was naive CD4+ T cells from blood. Receptors originate from a woman aged 18-29 years with type 1 diabetes.

This clone was counted a few times. The genes are TRBV5-1 and TRBJ2-3; D is uncertain. This CDR3 has 15 residues. Trimming shortened V by 4 bases and J by 0 bases, and 12 bases separated the two germline ends. Germline lookup yields CDR1 SGHRS and CDR2 YFSETQ. In nucleotides, the CDR3 is TGCGCCAGCAGCCCTAGGTTGGCGAGCACAGATACGCAGTATTTT. It translates to CASSPRLASTDTQYF.

This clone was seen a handful of times. The chain is built from TRBV5-1 and TRBJ2-7; no clear D gene. The CDR3 loop spans 16 amino acids. The V end lost 6 bases, the J end lost 2 bases, and 21 bases lay between the germline ends. The germline V gene has CDR1 SGHRS and CDR2 YFSETQ. Here the CDR3 reads CASTPPDFSFTYEQYV. The CDR3 region has the DNA TGCGCCAGCACCCCCCCCGACTTTTCATTCACCTACGAGCAGTACGTC.

This chain links TRBV27 with TRBJ2-3; a possible D gene is TRBD1 (5 bases). The CDR3 consists of 13 residues. V shed 10 bases and J shed 8 bases, with 19 bases lying between them. Germline V lookup: CDR1 MNHEY, CDR2 SMNVEV (reference sequence). CDR3 DNA sequence: TGTGCCACCAGGACAAGCACCTTGGGTACGCAGTATTTT. It codes for CATRTSTLGTQYF.

The chain links TRBV5-1 to TRBJ2-3; 7 bases map to TRBD1. Losses at the gene ends were 5 bases for V and 2 bases for J; bases not matched to a gene: 11. From germline, CDR1 is SGHRS and CDR2 YFSETQ. This CDR3 has 16 residues. Here the CDR3 DNA reads TGCGCCAGCAGACCTATGCCGGGACAGTACACAGATACGCAGTATTTT. Translated: CASRPMPGQYTDTQYF.